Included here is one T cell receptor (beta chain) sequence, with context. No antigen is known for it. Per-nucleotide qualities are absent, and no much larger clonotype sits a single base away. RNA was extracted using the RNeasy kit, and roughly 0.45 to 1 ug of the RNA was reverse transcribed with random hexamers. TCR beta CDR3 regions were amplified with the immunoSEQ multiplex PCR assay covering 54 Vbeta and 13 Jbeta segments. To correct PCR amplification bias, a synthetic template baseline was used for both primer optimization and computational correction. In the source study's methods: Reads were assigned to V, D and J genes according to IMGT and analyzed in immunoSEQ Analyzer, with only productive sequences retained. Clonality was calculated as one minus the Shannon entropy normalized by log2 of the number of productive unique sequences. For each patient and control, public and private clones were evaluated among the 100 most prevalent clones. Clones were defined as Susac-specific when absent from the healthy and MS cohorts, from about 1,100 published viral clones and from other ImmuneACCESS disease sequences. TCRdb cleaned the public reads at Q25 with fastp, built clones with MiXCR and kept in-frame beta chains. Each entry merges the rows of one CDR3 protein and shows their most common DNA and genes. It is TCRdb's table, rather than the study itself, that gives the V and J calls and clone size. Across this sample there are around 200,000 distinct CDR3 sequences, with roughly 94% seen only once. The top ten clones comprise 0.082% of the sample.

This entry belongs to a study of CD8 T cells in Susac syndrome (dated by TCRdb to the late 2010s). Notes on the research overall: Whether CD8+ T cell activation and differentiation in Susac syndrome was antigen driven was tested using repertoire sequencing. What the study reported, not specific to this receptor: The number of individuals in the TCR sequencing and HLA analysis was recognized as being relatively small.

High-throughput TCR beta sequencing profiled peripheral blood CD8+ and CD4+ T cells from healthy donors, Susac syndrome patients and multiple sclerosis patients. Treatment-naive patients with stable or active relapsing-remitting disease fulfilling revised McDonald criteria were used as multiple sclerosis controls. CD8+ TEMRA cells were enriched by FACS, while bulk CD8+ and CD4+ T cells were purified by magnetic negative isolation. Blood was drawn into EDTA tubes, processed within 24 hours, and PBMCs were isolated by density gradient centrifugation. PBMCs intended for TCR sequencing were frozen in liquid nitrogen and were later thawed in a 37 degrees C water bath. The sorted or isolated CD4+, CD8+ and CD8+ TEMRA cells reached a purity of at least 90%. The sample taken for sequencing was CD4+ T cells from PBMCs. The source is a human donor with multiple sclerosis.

The CDR3 region reads CASTQGLAGSSYNEQFF. The sequenced DNA: TGTGCCAGCACTCAGGGTCTAGCGGGGAGCTCCTACAATGAGCAGTTCTTC. The chain employs TRBV3-1 and TRBJ2-1; TRBD2 aligns with 9 central bases. The CDR3 contains 17 residues, cysteine and phenylalanine counted. CDR3 DNA only is kept here, 51 bases in frame from base 1. The junction shows trimming of 7 bases on V and 0 bases on J, and the gene matches do not reach 10 bases of it. The germline V gene (reference sequence) gives CDR1 as LGHDT and CDR2 as YNNKEL.